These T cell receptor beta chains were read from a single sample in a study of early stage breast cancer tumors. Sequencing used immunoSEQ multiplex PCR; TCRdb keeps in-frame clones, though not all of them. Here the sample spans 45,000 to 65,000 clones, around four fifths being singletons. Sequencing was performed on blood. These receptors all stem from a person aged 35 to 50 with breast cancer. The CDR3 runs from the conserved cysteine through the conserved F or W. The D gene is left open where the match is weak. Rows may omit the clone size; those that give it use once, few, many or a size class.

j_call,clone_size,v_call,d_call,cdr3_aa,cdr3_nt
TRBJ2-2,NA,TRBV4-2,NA,CASSQGSRGGIGPGELFF,TGTGCCAGCAGCCAAGGGTCCAGGGGCGGGATCGGTCCCGGGGAGCTGTTTTTT
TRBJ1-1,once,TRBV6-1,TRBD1,CASGDRDRAFF,TGTGCCAGCGGTGACAGGGATAGAGCTTTCTTT
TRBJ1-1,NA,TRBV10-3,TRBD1,CAISEPGQMNTEAFF,TGTGCCATCAGTGAGCCGGGACAGATGAACACTGAAGCTTTCTTT
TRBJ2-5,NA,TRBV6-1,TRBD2,CASSSLALGGETQYF,TGTGCCAGCAGTTCCCTAGCGTTGGGGGGGGAGACCCAGTACTTC
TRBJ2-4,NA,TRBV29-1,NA,CSVTIPTTGENIQYF,TGCAGCGTTACCATTCCTACGACGGGGGAAAACATTCAGTACTTC
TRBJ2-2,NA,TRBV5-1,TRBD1,CASSADRANTGELFF,TGCGCCAGCAGCGCGGACAGGGCGAACACCGGGGAGCTGTTTTTT
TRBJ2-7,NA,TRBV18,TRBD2,CASSPLGLANTYEQYF,TGTGCCAGCTCACCACTGGGACTAGCGAACACCTACGAGCAGTACTTC
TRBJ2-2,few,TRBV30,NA,CAWSPGRVPGELFF,TGTGCCTGGAGCCCTGGCAGGGTCCCCGGGGAGCTGTTTTTT
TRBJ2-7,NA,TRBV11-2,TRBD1,CASSLGSAGTGKKEQYF,TGTGCCAGCAGCTTAGGCTCGGCCGGGACAGGGAAGAAGGAGCAGTACTTC
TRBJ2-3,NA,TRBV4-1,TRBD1,CASSQGQGTGDTQYF,TGCGCCAGCAGCCAGGGACAGGGAACTGGAGATACGCAGTATTTT
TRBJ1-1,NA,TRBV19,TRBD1,CASRTETGRLTEAFF,TGTGCCAGTAGGACGGAGACAGGGAGGTTAACTGAAGCTTTCTTT
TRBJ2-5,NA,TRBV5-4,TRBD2,CASSLGLAGGAETQYF,TGTGCCAGCAGCTTGGGGCTAGCGGGAGGGGCTGAGACCCAGTACTTC
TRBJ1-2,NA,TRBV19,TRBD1,CASSSQGAQDYGYTF,TGTGCCAGTAGTTCCCAGGGGGCGCAGGACTATGGCTACACCTTC
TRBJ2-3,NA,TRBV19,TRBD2,CASRGGLAGERGTDTQYF,TGTGCCAGTAGGGGGGGACTAGCGGGAGAACGCGGCACAGATACGCAGTATTTT
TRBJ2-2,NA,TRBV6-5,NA,CATLPEGSDTGELFF,TGTGCCACCCTCCCGGAAGGTAGTGACACCGGGGAGCTGTTTTTT
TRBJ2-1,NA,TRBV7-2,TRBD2,CASSWGTTGGDEQFF,TGTGCCAGCAGCTGGGGGACTACCGGCGGGGATGAGCAGTTCTTC
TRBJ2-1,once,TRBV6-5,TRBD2,CASSLSGIDLEQFF,TGTGCCAGCAGCCTAAGCGGGATCGATCTTGAGCAGTTCTTC
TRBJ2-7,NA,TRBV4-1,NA,CASSQGSGQGEQYF,TGCGCCAGCAGCCAAGGATCAGGGCAGGGGGAGCAGTACTTC
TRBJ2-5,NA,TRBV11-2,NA,CASSLEVAQTQYF,TGTGCCAGCAGCTTAGAAGTCGCGCAGACCCAGTACTTC
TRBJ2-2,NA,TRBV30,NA,CAFPGQANTGELFF,TGTGCCTTCCCTGGGCAGGCAAACACCGGGGAGCTGTTTTTT
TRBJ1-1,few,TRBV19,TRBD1,CASSIPHRGNTEAFF,TGTGCCAGTAGTATCCCCCACAGGGGGAACACTGAAGCTTTCTTT
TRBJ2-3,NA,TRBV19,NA,CASSIWTSPDTQYF,TGTGCCAGTAGTATCTGGACTTCGCCAGATACGCAGTATTTT
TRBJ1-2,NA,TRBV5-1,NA,CASSLPGPGGYTF,TGCGCCAGCAGCTTACCGGGCCCGGGCGGCTACACCTTC
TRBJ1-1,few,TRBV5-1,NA,CASSPGMNTEAFF,TGCGCCAGCAGCCCTGGGATGAACACTGAAGCTTTCTTT
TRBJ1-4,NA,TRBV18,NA,CASRPAPTNEKLFF,TGTGCCAGCCGCCCGGCTCCAACTAATGAAAAACTGTTTTTT
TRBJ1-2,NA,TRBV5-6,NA,CASSGDTGNYGYTF,TGTGCCAGCAGCGGAGACACAGGAAACTATGGCTACACCTTC
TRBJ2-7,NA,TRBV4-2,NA,CASSQGGSEQYF,TGTGCCAGCAGCCAAGGGGGTAGCGAGCAGTACTTC
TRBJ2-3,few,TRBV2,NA,CASNVARTDTQYF,TGTGCCAGCAACGTAGCCCGCACAGATACGCAGTATTTT
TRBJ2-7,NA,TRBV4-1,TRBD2,CASSQVSAGGSYEQYF,TGCGCCAGCAGCCAAGTGTCGGCGGGGGGCTCCTACGAGCAGTACTTC
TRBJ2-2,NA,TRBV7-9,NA,CASSSWGKNTGELFF,TGTGCCAGCAGCTCGTGGGGGAAAAACACCGGGGAGCTGTTTTTT
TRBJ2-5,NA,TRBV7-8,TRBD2,CASSSFSGNQETQYF,TGTGCCAGCAGCTCCTTTAGCGGGAACCAAGAGACCCAGTACTTC
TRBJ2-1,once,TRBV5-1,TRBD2,CASSSLAGGTYEQFF,TGCGCCAGCAGCTCCTTAGCGGGAGGAACGTATGAGCAGTTCTTC
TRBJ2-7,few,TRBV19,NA,CASRKDGGTYEQYF,TGTGCCAGTCGAAAGGATGGAGGAACCTACGAGCAGTACTTC
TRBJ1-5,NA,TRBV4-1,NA,CASSQDAAGTQPQHF,TGCGCCAGCAGCCAAGACGCGGCCGGGACCCAGCCCCAGCATTTT
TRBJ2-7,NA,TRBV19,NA,CASSRGVSYEQYF,TGTGCCAGTAGTAGGGGAGTGTCCTACGAGCAGTACTTC
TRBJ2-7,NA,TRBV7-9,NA,CASSRTSSYEQYF,TGTGCCAGCAGCCGGACGTCCTCCTACGAGCAGTACTTC
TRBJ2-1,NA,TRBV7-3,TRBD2,CASSYSSGSNYNEQFF,TGTGCCAGCAGCTACTCAAGCGGGAGCAACTACAATGAGCAGTTCTTC
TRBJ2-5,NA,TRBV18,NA,CASSPTSGETQYF,TGTGCCAGCTCACCGACAAGCGGGGAGACCCAGTACTTC
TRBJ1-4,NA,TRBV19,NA,CASSISFRRANEKLFF,TGTGCCAGTAGTATCAGTTTTCGTAGGGCTAATGAAAAACTGTTTTTT
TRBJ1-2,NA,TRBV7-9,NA,CASSSSILQGKGYGYTF,TGTGCCAGCAGCTCATCCATCTTACAGGGAAAGGGCTATGGCTACACCTTC
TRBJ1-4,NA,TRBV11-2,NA,CASSLTRAEKLFF,TGTGCCAGCAGCTTAACCAGGGCCGAAAAACTGTTTTTT
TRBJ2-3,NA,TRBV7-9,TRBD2,CASSFLAGVRTDTQYF,TGTGCCAGCAGCTTTTTAGCGGGAGTTCGGACAGATACGCAGTATTTT
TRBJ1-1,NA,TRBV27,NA,CASSLSIGGFTEAFF,TGTGCCAGCAGTTTATCTATTGGGGGGTTCACTGAAGCTTTCTTT
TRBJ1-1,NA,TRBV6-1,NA,CASIGNTEAFF,TGTGCCAGCATCGGGAACACTGAAGCTTTCTTT
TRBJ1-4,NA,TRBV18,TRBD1,CASSPPLRQGEKLFF,TGTGCCAGCTCACCACCCCTCAGACAGGGTGAAAAACTGTTTTTT
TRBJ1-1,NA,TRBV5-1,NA,CASSLSNVPGTEAFF,TGCGCCAGCAGCCTCTCCAATGTACCGGGGACTGAAGCTTTCTTT